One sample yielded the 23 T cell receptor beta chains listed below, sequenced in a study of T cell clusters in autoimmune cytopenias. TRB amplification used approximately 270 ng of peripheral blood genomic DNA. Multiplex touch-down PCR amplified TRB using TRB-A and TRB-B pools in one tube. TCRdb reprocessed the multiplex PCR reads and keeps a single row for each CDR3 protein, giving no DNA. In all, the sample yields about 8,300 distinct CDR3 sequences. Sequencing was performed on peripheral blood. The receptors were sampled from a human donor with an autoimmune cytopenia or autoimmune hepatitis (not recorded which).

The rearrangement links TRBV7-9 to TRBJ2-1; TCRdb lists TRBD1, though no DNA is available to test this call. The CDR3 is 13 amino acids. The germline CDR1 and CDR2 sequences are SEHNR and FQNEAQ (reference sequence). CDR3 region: CASSYGQHNEQFF.

CDR3: CASTASGRGTYEQYF. This chain links TRBV6-2 or TRBV6-3 with TRBJ2-7; the TCRdb D gene call, TRBD2, has no DNA to confirm it. The germline V gene encodes CDR1 MNHEY and CDR2 SVGEGT. The CDR3 is made up of 15 amino acids.

CDR3 amino acids: CSATRDGASEAFF. This chain connects TRBV20-1 to TRBJ1-1; TCRdb's D call, TRBD1, is unchecked because there is no DNA. The CDR3 loop spans 13 amino acids. Germline-derived CDR1 and CDR2 are DFQATT and SNEGSKA (reference sequence).

The CDR3 region is CASSQELLTGYTF. The chain links TRBV4-2 to TRBJ1-2. The germline gives CDR1 LGHNA, CDR2 YNFKEQ. The CDR3 totals 13 residues.

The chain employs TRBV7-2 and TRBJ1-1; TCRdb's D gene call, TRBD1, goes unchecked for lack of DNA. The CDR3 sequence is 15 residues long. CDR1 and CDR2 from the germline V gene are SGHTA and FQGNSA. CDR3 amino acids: CASSLLSGAPTEAFF.

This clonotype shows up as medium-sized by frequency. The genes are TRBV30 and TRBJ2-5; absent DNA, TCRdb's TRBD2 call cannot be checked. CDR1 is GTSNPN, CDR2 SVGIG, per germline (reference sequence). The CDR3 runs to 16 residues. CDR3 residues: CAWSGAGTSGDETQYF.

CDR3 region: CASRPTSGHSYEQYF. The chain has TRBV19 and TRBJ2-7; lacking DNA, the TRBD2 call made by TCRdb goes unchecked. CDR1 is LNHDA and CDR2 is SQIVND in the germline V gene (reference sequence). The CDR3 contains 15 residues.

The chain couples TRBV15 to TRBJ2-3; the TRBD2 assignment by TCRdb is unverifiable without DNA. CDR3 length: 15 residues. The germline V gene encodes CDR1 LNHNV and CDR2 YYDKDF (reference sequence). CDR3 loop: CATSREASPTDTQYF.

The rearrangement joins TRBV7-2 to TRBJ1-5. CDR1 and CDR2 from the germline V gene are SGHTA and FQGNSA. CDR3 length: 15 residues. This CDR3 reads CASSLRNGGNQPQHF.

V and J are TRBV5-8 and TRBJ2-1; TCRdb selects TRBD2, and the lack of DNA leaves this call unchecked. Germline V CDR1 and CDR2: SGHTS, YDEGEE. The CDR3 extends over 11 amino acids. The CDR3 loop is CASSLLQSQFF.

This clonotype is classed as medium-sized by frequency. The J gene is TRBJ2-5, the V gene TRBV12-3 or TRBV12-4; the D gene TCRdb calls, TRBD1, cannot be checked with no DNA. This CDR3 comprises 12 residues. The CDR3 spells CASSLTEETQYF.

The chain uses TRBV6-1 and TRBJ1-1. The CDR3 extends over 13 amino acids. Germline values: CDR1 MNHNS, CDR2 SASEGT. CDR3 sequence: CASGEGSDTEAFF.

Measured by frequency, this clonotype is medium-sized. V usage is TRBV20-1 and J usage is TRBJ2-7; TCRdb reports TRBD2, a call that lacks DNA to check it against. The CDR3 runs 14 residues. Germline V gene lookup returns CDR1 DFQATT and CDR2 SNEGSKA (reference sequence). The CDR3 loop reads CSARATPYSYEQYF.

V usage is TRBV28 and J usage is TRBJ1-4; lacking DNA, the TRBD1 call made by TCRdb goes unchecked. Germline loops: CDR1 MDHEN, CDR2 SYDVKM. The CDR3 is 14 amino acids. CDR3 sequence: CASSLRGEGEKLFF.

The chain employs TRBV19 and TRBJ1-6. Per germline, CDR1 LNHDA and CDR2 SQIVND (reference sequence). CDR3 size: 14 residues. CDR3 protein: CASRRDSYNSPLHF.

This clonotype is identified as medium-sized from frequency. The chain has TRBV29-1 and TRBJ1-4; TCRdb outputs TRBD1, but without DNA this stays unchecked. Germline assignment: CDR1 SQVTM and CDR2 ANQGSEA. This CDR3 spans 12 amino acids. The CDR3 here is CSAVVRGEKLFF.

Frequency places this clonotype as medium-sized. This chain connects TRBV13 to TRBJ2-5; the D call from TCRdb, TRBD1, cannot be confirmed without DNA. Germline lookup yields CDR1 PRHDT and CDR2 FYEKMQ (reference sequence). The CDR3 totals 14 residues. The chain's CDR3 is CASSLQGIQETQYF.

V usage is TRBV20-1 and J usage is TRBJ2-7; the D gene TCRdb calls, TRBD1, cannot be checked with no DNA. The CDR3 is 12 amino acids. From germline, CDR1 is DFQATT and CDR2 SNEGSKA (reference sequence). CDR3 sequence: CSAGPWDYEQYF.

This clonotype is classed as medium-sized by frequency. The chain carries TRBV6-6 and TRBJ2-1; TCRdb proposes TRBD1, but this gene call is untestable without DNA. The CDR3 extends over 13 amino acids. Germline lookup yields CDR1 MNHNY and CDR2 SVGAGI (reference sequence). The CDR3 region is CASNQLTGTITFF.

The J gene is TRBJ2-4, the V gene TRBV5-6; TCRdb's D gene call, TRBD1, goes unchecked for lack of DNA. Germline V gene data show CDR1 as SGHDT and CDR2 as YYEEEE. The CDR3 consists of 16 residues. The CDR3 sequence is CASSLYGGSSKSIQYF.

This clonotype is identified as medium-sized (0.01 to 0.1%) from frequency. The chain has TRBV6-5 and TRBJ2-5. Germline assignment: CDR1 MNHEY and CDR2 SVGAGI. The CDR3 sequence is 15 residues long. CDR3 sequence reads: CASIPDGRNKETQYF.

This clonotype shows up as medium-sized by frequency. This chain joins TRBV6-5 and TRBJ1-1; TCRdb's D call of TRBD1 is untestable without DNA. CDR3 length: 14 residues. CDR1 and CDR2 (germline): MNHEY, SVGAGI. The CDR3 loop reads CASSYSPQGTEAFF.

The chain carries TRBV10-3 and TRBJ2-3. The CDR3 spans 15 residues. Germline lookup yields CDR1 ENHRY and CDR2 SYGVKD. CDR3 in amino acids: CAISESSDTPDTQYF.